The T cell receptor beta chain described here comes from a study of blood T cell repertoires in COVID-19. Study in general: Both acute and convalescent COVID-19 samples were obtained from the United States, Italy and Spain. Sources were T cells, B-cell-depleted T cells, or PBMCs; the material itself was cDNA or gDNA.

This clone appeared a single time. Germline values: CDR1 SGDLS, CDR2 YYNGEE. The CDR3 covers 17 residues. V lost 1 base and J lost 2; bases outside the gene matches: 3. Original analysis: Amplification of reference gene primers provided the estimated nucleated cell counts. The repertoire was sequenced with immunoSEQ multiplex PCR; TCRdb's copy has only in-frame clones and lacks some. V and J calls and clone size are copied from that table; D and trimming were computed from the DNA. The table lists nearly 50,000 clones, about 85% of them singletons. The V call is TRBV9, the J call TRBJ2-6, with 10 bases identical to TRBD2. This clonotype was obtained from a man aged 40-49 years with active COVID-19. The sequenced material came from peripheral blood. The CDR3 is CASSVLAGATGANVLTF. CDR3 nucleotide sequence: TGTGCCAGCAGCGTACTAGCGGGAGCAACTGGGGCCAACGTCCTGACTTTC.